These T cell receptor beta chains were read from a single sample in a study of T cell changes during pregnancy in multiple sclerosis. Assay: immunoSEQ multiplex PCR; the TCRdb copy retains only in-frame clones and omits some. This table has 40,000 to 50,000 clones, around 94% appearing once. Sequencing used CD4+ T cells from peripheral blood mononuclear cells, obtained in the second trimester of pregnancy. Receptors were obtained from a female donor in good health, enrolled as a control in a pregnancy study. CDR3s leave out the opening cysteine and the closing phenylalanine or tryptophan. The order of the fields is CDR3 protein, clone size, J gene, V gene. Clone size appears in some rows only: once, few, many, or a class for an expanded clone.

CDR3aa: ASAGGRNTEAF; abundance: NA; j_gene: TRBJ1-1; v_gene: TRBV18
CDR3aa: ASSPRSQPGLEQY; abundance: NA; j_gene: TRBJ2-7; v_gene: TRBV18
CDR3aa: ASRKDRLNEKLF; abundance: NA; j_gene: TRBJ1-4; v_gene: TRBV19
CDR3aa: ASSAGTGKNSPLH; abundance: NA; j_gene: TRBJ1-6; v_gene: TRBV5-6
CDR3aa: ASSLGANTEAF; abundance: NA; j_gene: TRBJ1-1; v_gene: TRBV7-2
CDR3aa: ASSLGTVLSGNTIY; abundance: NA; j_gene: TRBJ1-3; v_gene: TRBV11-2
CDR3aa: ASSLAGSSGTEAF; abundance: NA; j_gene: TRBJ1-1; v_gene: TRBV7-2
CDR3aa: ASSKDKQGTN; abundance: once; j_gene: TRBJ2-7; v_gene: TRBV21-1
CDR3aa: ASSLSSQGASGYT; abundance: NA; j_gene: TRBJ1-2; v_gene: TRBV27
CDR3aa: ASSQGSGGAGYGYT; abundance: NA; j_gene: TRBJ1-2; v_gene: TRBV7-2
CDR3aa: ASNQRGDSPLH; abundance: NA; j_gene: TRBJ1-6; v_gene: TRBV19
CDR3aa: ASSLSGTVNQPQH; abundance: NA; j_gene: TRBJ1-5; v_gene: TRBV19
CDR3aa: ASSPRTGNTEAF; abundance: NA; j_gene: TRBJ1-1; v_gene: TRBV9
CDR3aa: ASSMATGVEYGYT; abundance: NA; j_gene: TRBJ1-2; v_gene: TRBV19
CDR3aa: ASTPGQGLYGYT; abundance: NA; j_gene: TRBJ1-2; v_gene: TRBV9
CDR3aa: ASSNDVPGKGTDTQY; abundance: NA; j_gene: TRBJ2-3; v_gene: TRBV21-1
CDR3aa: ASSESNGGTEAF; abundance: NA; j_gene: TRBJ1-1; v_gene: TRBV10-2
CDR3aa: ASSIQSTIPYEQY; abundance: NA; j_gene: TRBJ2-7; v_gene: TRBV19
CDR3aa: ASSLTGLATDTQY; abundance: NA; j_gene: TRBJ2-3; v_gene: TRBV5-4
CDR3aa: ASSKGQAYGYT; abundance: once; j_gene: TRBJ1-2; v_gene: TRBV5-8
CDR3aa: ASSYLQGASEAF; abundance: NA; j_gene: TRBJ1-1; v_gene: TRBV6-5
CDR3aa: ASSPVSGGYNEQF; abundance: NA; j_gene: TRBJ2-1; v_gene: TRBV6-4
CDR3aa: ASSQPDRDNNEQF; abundance: NA; j_gene: TRBJ2-1; v_gene: TRBV4-3
CDR3aa: ASRRASGTTGELF; abundance: NA; j_gene: TRBJ2-2; v_gene: TRBV4-3
CDR3aa: ASSPRQGQNTEAF; abundance: NA; j_gene: TRBJ1-1; v_gene: TRBV6-5
CDR3aa: SGVLNTEAF; abundance: NA; j_gene: TRBJ1-1; v_gene: TRBV29-1
CDR3aa: ASSQGGNQPQH; abundance: NA; j_gene: TRBJ1-5; v_gene: TRBV4-1
CDR3aa: ASSLVVGGLKDTQY; abundance: NA; j_gene: TRBJ2-3; v_gene: TRBV5-6
CDR3aa: ASSVGLRQGGTDTQY; abundance: NA; j_gene: TRBJ2-3; v_gene: TRBV9
CDR3aa: ASSLARREQF; abundance: NA; j_gene: TRBJ2-1; v_gene: TRBV7-6